Listed below are T cell receptor beta chains from one sample, sequenced in a study of CD8+CD57+ T cells in acquired aplastic anemia. TCRdb reprocessed the reads with MiXCR, giving one entry per CDR3 protein. The sample lists 300,000 or so distinct CDR3 sequences, 55% to 60% occurring once. Sequencing was done on a sample of sorted CD4+, CD8+, or CD8+CD57+ T cells (not recorded which) from PBMCs. The source is a human donor with severe aplastic anemia or a healthy control (not recorded which). The CDR3 runs from the conserved cysteine through the conserved F or W. The D gene is left open where the match is weak. The listing skips clone size in some rows; elsewhere it reads once, few, many or a size class.

NA NA TRBJ2-7 TRBV5-6 TGTGCCAGCAGCCCCTCGCTTTTGGGGCGCGAGCAGTACTTC CASSPSLLGREQYF
NA NA TRBJ1-3 TRBV15 TGTGCCACCAGCGGCGCCTACTCTGGAAACACCATATATTTT CATSGAYSGNTIYF
NA NA TRBJ2-5 TRBV7-2 TGTGCCAGCAGCTCAGGACAGACCCAAGAGTCCCAGTACTTC CASSSGQTQESQYF
NA NA TRBJ2-1 TRBV10-3 TGTGCCATCAGTGGGGGCGGTGAGCAGTTCTTC CAISGGGEQFF
NA NA TRBJ1-3 TRBV20-1 TGCAGTGCTGACCTAGGCAGGGGTGGAAACACCATATATTTT CSADLGRGGNTIYF
TRBD1 NA TRBJ2-1 TRBV9 TGTGCCAGCACCAGGGGACAGGGGGCGCGAAATGAGCAGTTCTTC CASTRGQGARNEQFF
NA few TRBJ1-1 TRBV6-5 TGTGCCAGCAGCGTAGCGAGAGGACGTGAAGCTTTCTTT CASSVARGREAFF
NA many TRBJ2-3 TRBV5-1 TGCGCCAGCAGCTTGTCGTCCGAGTCCGATACGCAGTATTTT CASSLSSESDTQYF
NA few TRBJ2-3 TRBV7-2 TGTGCCAGCAGCTTAGACAGGAATACGCAGTATTTT CASSLDRNTQYF
NA NA TRBJ2-7 TRBV4-1 TGCGCCAGCAGCCAAGTAGGGGTGCACGAGCAGTACTTC CASSQVGVHEQYF
TRBD1 NA TRBJ2-7 TRBV9 TGTGCCAGCAGCGTGAGTCGGACAGGGAACTCCTACGAGCAGTACTTC CASSVSRTGNSYEQYF
TRBD2 NA TRBJ2-1 TRBV27 TGTGCCAGCAGTGAGACTAGCCCCCAAGGGAATGAGCAGTTCTTC CASSETSPQGNEQFF
NA NA TRBJ2-1 TRBV9 TGTGCCAGCAGCGTCGACTGGGGCTCCTACAATGAGCAGTTCTTC CASSVDWGSYNEQFF
TRBD1 many TRBJ1-5 TRBV6-6 TGTGCCAGCCGGGACAGACAACAGGAAAGAGGCAATCAGCCCCAGCATTTT CASRDRQQERGNQPQHF
NA many TRBJ1-1 TRBV7-3 TGTGCCAGCAGCTTAGTCGCTGAGAACACTGAAGCTTTCTTT CASSLVAENTEAFF
TRBD1 many TRBJ2-2 TRBV19 TGTGCCAGTAGTCCCGGGACAGGGGTCGAATCCGGGGAGCTGTTTTTT CASSPGTGVESGELFF
TRBD2 few TRBJ2-7 TRBV20-1 TGCAGTGCTAGATTTGCGGGAGGTCCCTACGAGCAGTACTTC CSARFAGGPYEQYF
NA NA TRBJ1-6 TRBV20-1 TGCAGTGCTAGTCCCCGACGGTCCTTCAATTCACCTCTCCACTTT CSASPRRSFNSPLHF
TRBD1 NA TRBJ1-1 TRBV7-9 TGTGCCGGCAGCCGAACCGGGACAGGGGCGAACACTGAAGCTTTCTTT CAGSRTGTGANTEAFF
NA NA TRBJ1-1 TRBV19 TGTGCCAGTAGTATTTCCCAGAGGACTGAAGCTTTCTTT CASSISQRTEAFF
NA many TRBJ2-1 TRBV9 TGTGCCAGCAGCGTAAACTCCTACAATGAGCAGTTCTTC CASSVNSYNEQFF
TRBD1 few TRBJ1-5 TRBV24-1 TGTGCCACCGGAGAGTCAGGACAGGGGAATCAGCCCCAGCATTTT CATGESGQGNQPQHF
TRBD2 NA TRBJ2-5 TRBV7-6 TGTGCCAGCAGCCCATTAGCGGGAGGAATAGAGACCCAGTACTTC CASSPLAGGIETQYF
NA many TRBJ2-1 TRBV27 TGTGCCAGCAGTCATGACAATGAGCAGTTCTTC CASSHDNEQFF
NA NA TRBJ1-2 TRBV7-2 TGTGCCAGCAGCTTAAGGGACATCTATGGCTACACCTTC CASSLRDIYGYTF
NA NA TRBJ1-5 TRBV7-9 TGTGCCAGCAGCTTAGCGCGGGGGGGTTTGCAGCCCCAGCATTTT CASSLARGGLQPQHF
TRBD1 many TRBJ1-6 TRBV20-1 TGCAGTGCTAGGGTCGTCACCGGGACAGGGAGGAATTCACCCCTCCACTTT CSARVVTGTGRNSPLHF
NA NA TRBJ1-5 TRBV10-3 TGTGCCATCAGTGGGAGCGTTAATCAGCCCCAGCATTTT CAISGSVNQPQHF
TRBD1 many TRBJ1-2 TRBV5-1 TGCGCCAGCAGCTTGGACCGACAGGGGAATGGCTACACCTTC CASSLDRQGNGYTF
NA many TRBJ2-5 TRBV7-3 TGTGCCAGCAGCCCAGATCCGGGGGAGACCCAGTACTTC CASSPDPGETQYF
TRBD2 NA TRBJ2-1 TRBV12-3/TRBV12-4 TGTGCCAGCAGTTTGTCTAGCGGGGCTCTTAATGAGCAGTTCTTC CASSLSSGALNEQFF
TRBD2 once TRBJ2-5 TRBV6-1 TGCGCCAGCAGTTACGGGTCCGGGACTAGGCTTCAAGAGACCCAGTACTTC CASSYGSGTRLQETQYF
NA few TRBJ1-2 TRBV29-1 TGCAGCGTGCGGGCCTTAGATGGCTACACCTTC CSVRALDGYTF
TRBD2 NA TRBJ2-3 TRBV29-1 TGCAGCGCCGGACTAGCCAATGAGCAGTATTTT CSAGLANEQYF
TRBD2 NA TRBJ2-5 TRBV2 TGTGCCAGCAGCTTTAACAGCGGGATCCAAGAGACCCAGTACTTC CASSFNSGIQETQYF
NA many TRBJ2-5 TRBV5-1 TGCGCCAGCAGCCCGATGGCGGGGCGGCAAGAGACCCAGTACTTC CASSPMAGRQETQYF
NA NA TRBJ1-1 TRBV2 TGTGCCAGCGGGGGACTCATTGGGACTGAAGCTTTCTTT CASGGLIGTEAFF
NA NA TRBJ2-7 TRBV7-9 TGTGCCAGCAGCTTAGTGGGGACCACCTACGGGCAGTACTTC CASSLVGTTYGQYF
TRBD2 NA TRBJ2-5 TRBV19 TGTGCCAGTAGTATAGGGGGCGGGGGACGGGAAGAGACCCAGTACTTC CASSIGGGGREETQYF
TRBD2 many TRBJ2-1 TRBV5-1 TGCGCCAGCAGCCGGATGATGGTAGCGGGGACTTCCTACAATGAGCAGTTCTTC CASSRMMVAGTSYNEQFF
NA NA TRBJ2-5 TRBV7-2 TGTGCCAGCAGCCCCGACTCAAGGGGAGAGACCCAGTACTTC CASSPDSRGETQYF